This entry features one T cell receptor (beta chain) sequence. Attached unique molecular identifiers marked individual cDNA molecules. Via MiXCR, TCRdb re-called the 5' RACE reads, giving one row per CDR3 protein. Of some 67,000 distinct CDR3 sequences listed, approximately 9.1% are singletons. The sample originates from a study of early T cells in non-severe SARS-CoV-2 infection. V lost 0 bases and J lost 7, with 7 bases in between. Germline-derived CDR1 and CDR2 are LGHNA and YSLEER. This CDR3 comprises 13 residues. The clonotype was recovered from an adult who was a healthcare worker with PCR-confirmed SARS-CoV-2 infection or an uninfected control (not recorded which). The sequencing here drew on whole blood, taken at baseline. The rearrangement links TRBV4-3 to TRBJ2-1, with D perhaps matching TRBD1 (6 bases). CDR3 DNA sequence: TGCGCCAGCAGCCAAGAGGGGGCGAATGAGCAGTTCTTC. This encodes CASSQEGANEQFF.